The present entry profiles one T cell receptor beta chain with its context. The data were taken from a study of blood T cell repertoires in COVID-19. The germline V gene encodes CDR1 SGHRS and CDR2 YFSETQ. The CDR3 runs to 14 residues. V lost 0 bases and J lost 5; bases outside the gene matches: 3. Libraries were prepared by immunoSEQ multiplex PCR; TCRdb keeps only in-frame clonotypes and omits some of them. The data show some 89,000 clones, roughly 80% seen once. Sequenced material: peripheral blood. The chain carries TRBV5-1 and TRBJ1-2, with 8 bases matching TRBD1. This clonotype was obtained from a man in his sixties with acute or convalescent COVID-19. CDR3 in amino acids: CASSLGDRTYGYTF. CDR3 nucleotide sequence: TGCGCCAGCAGCTTGGGGGACAGGACTTATGGCTACACCTTC.